This TCR beta chain was sequenced for a study of blood T cell repertoires in COVID-19. Libraries were prepared by immunoSEQ multiplex PCR; TCRdb keeps only in-frame clonotypes and omits some of them. Of 200,000 to 300,000 clones in the sample, over 75% are singletons; the top ten hold 5% to 6.5%. Germline CDR1 reads SGHTA; CDR2 reads FQGNSA. The CDR3 consists of 13 residues. Trimming removed 5 bases at V and 7 bases at J, with 12 bases between. Sequencing input: peripheral blood. The J gene is TRBJ1-5, the V gene TRBV7-2, with D unresolved. The clonotype comes from a man aged 50 to 60 with COVID-19, enrolled during active disease. This chain's CDR3 is CASSGTIRQPQHF. Written as DNA, the CDR3 is TGTGCCAGCAGCGGCACAATTCGACAGCCCCAGCATTTT.